Given below is one T cell receptor beta chain in context. The PCR made use of 60 Vbeta and 13 Jbeta primers. Sequenced by immunoSEQ multiplex PCR; TCRdb stores in-frame clones only, minus some. The table has around 120,000 clones, around two thirds seen once. The germline gives CDR1 SGHRS, CDR2 YFSETQ. V dropped 0 bases and J dropped 2 bases, with 8 bases sitting between them. The CDR3 has 15 residues. This sample was included in a study of cytomegalovirus exposure and HLA in healthy donors. The chain employs TRBV5-1 and TRBJ2-2; D call uncertain. This sequence originates from a man aged 25-40 years in good health and CMV-seropositive. Material for sequencing was PBMCs. The CDR3 reads CASSLGAVNTGELFF. As DNA, the CDR3 is TGCGCCAGCAGCTTGGGGGCCGTAAACACCGGGGAGCTGTTTTTT.